The rows below give T cell receptor beta chains drawn from one sample of a study of cytomegalovirus exposure and HLA in healthy donors. TCRdb's table, derived via immunoSEQ multiplex PCR, lists solely in-frame clones and lacks some. Counted here are 100,000 to 150,000 clones, nearly 90% occurring once; the ten biggest clones make up about 1.1%. Sequencing was carried out using PBMCs. The source of these receptors is a woman aged 18-29 years in good health and CMV-seronegative. Both conserved end residues are part of each CDR3. The D gene is left open where the match is weak. Rows may omit the clone size; those that give it use once, few, many or a size class.

clone_size,d_call,j_call,v_call,cdr3_aa,cdr3_nt
-,TRBD1,TRBJ2-1,TRBV6-1,CASSEAPQTGGYNEQFF,TGTGCCAGCAGTGAAGCGCCCCAGACAGGGGGTTACAATGAGCAGTTCTTC
-,TRBD2,TRBJ2-2,TRBV2,CASIRTSGGAANTGELFF,TGTGCCAGCATCCGGACTAGCGGGGGGGCCGCAAACACCGGGGAGCTGTTTTTT
-,TRBD1,TRBJ1-5,TRBV7-9,CASSFQGDNQPQHF,TGTGCCAGCAGCTTCCAGGGGGACAATCAGCCCCAGCATTTT
-,-,TRBJ2-5,TRBV11-3,CASSFNQETQYF,TGTGCCAGCAGCTTCAACCAAGAGACCCAGTACTTC
-,TRBD2,TRBJ2-7,TRBV5-1,CASSSTSGSFNEQYF,TGCGCCAGCAGCTCCACTAGCGGGAGTTTCAACGAGCAGTACTTC
-,-,TRBJ2-7,TRBV5-6,CASSFRAPGEQYF,TGTGCCAGCAGCTTTCGGGCCCCGGGGGAGCAGTACTTC
once,-,TRBJ2-7,TRBV4-1,CASSQEGGYVPYEQYF,TGCGCCAGCAGCCAAGAGGGCGGGTACGTCCCCTACGAGCAGTACTTC
-,-,TRBJ2-7,TRBV29-1,CSVVMGDMYSYEQYF,TGCAGCGTTGTTATGGGGGACATGTACTCCTACGAGCAGTACTTC
-,-,TRBJ1-1,TRBV6-4,CASSEGERTEAFF,TGTGCCAGCAGTGAAGGGGAAAGGACTGAAGCTTTCTTT
-,-,TRBJ2-7,TRBV28,CASSTALRGVYEQYF,TGTGCCAGCAGTACGGCCCTCAGGGGGGTCTACGAGCAGTACTTC
-,-,TRBJ2-2,TRBV7-6,CASSLRGTGANTGELFF,TGTGCCAGCAGCTTGAGGGGAACGGGGGCGAACACCGGGGAGCTGTTTTTT
-,-,TRBJ2-4,TRBV21-1,CARRRGQGGTAKNIQYF,TGTGCCAGACGCCGCGGACAGGGGGGGACGGCCAAAAACATTCAGTACTTC
-,-,TRBJ1-2,TRBV30,CAWSTTDKNYGYTF,TGTGCCTGGAGTACCACCGACAAGAACTATGGCTACACCTTC
few,-,TRBJ1-5,TRBV6-5,CASSYGGGENQPQHF,TGTGCCAGCAGTTATGGTGGAGGGGAGAATCAGCCCCAGCATTTT
-,-,TRBJ1-3,TRBV6-5,CASKFYSGNTIYF,TGTGCCAGCAAATTTTATTCTGGAAACACCATATATTTT
-,TRBD2,TRBJ2-5,TRBV27,CASSLRGTDYGSGAKRETQYF,TGTGCCAGCAGTTTAAGAGGGACGGACTATGGTAGCGGGGCGAAGCGTGAGACCCAGTACTTC
-,-,TRBJ2-7,TRBV10-1,CASSEYLGNAQYF,TGCGCCAGCAGTGAGTACCTAGGCAACGCGCAGTACTTC
-,-,TRBJ2-1,TRBV7-6,CASSPSARSTDNEQFF,TGTGCCAGCAGCCCTTCGGCCAGGTCCACCGACAATGAGCAGTTCTTC
-,-,TRBJ2-7,TRBV28,CASKDGVGGFIHEQYF,TGTGCCAGCAAGGATGGAGTGGGGGGTTTCATCCACGAGCAGTACTTC
-,-,TRBJ1-1,TRBV28,CASTGNTEAFF,TGTGCCAGCACCGGGAACACTGAAGCTTTCTTT